This T cell receptor beta chain was sequenced for a study of OX40 agonist ivuxolimab in advanced cancers. The CDR3 runs 14 residues. Germline CDR1 and CDR2: LNHDA and SQIVND (reference sequence). Losses at the gene ends were 9 bases for V and 1 base for J; bases not matched to a gene: 8. Data came from immunoSEQ multiplex PCR; TCRdb stores just in-frame clones and leaves some out. The sample yields about 74,000 clones, less than 90% seen once. This clone has more than one count but fewer than ten. Its specificity is not known. General study findings and limits: The investigators did not determine what antigen specificity the expanded peripheral T cells had.

The sequenced sample was CD4+ or CD8+ T cells sorted from blood, obtained in a trial of the OX40 agonist ivuxolimab. This sequence originates from an adult with an advanced solid tumor such as melanoma, head and neck, liver or kidney cancer. The chain combines TRBV19 with TRBJ1-1; the match to TRBD1 covers 7 bases. This CDR3 is CASRRGRGNTEAFF. Written as DNA, the CDR3 is TGTGCCAGCCGAAGGGGGCGAGGGAACACTGAAGCTTTCTTT.